This is a list of T cell receptor beta chains from one sample in a study of blood T cell repertoires in COVID-19. The method was immunoSEQ multiplex PCR; TCRdb's version includes in-frame clones alone and lacks a portion of them. The sample shows approximately 100,000 clones, roughly 87% of them seen only once. Sample: peripheral blood. The receptor set was obtained from a man aged 50 to 60 in a cohort sampled during active COVID-19. Both conserved end residues are part of each CDR3. A D gene is named only where the DNA matches it firmly. Where a row states a size, it is once, few, many or the class of an expanded clone; other rows omit it.

v_call	clone_size	d_call	j_call	cdr3_nt	cdr3_aa
TRBV20-1	NA	NA	TRBJ2-5	TGCAGTGCTAGTCTTGAGGGCCCAGAGACCCAGTACTTC	CSASLEGPETQYF
TRBV2	NA	TRBD1	TRBJ1-4	TGTGCCAGCTCGGACAGGGAAAATGAAAAACTGTTTTTT	CASSDRENEKLFF
TRBV5-1	NA	TRBD2	TRBJ2-1	TGCGCCAGCAGCTTGGAAGGAGGGAGGGGTAATGAGCAGTTCTTC	CASSLEGGRGNEQFF
TRBV28	NA	TRBD1	TRBJ1-5	TGTGCCAGCAGCCCAAACACAGGGGTTCAGCCCCAGCATTTT	CASSPNTGVQPQHF
TRBV9	NA	NA	TRBJ2-6	TGTGCCAGCAGCTTAGGGACACTCGGGGCCAACGTCCTGACTTTC	CASSLGTLGANVLTF
TRBV9	once	NA	TRBJ1-2	TGTGCCAGCAGCCTAACTAACTATGGCTACACCTTC	CASSLTNYGYTF
TRBV6-6	NA	NA	TRBJ2-7	TGTGCCAGCAGTTCCCTCTCCTACGAGCAGTACTTC	CASSSLSYEQYF
TRBV7-8	NA	NA	TRBJ1-1	TGTGCCAGCAGCTTATCCAGAAATGAAGCTTTCTTT	CASSLSRNEAFF
TRBV19	NA	TRBD1	TRBJ1-2	TGTGCCAGTAGCACGAGGGGGCGCGGAACGGGTGGCTACACCTTC	CASSTRGRGTGGYTF
TRBV29-1	NA	TRBD2	TRBJ2-1	TGCAGCGTTGAAGTCGGGCGGGGGGGCAATGAGCAGTTCTTC	CSVEVGRGGNEQFF
TRBV7-2	NA	NA	TRBJ1-2	TGTGCCAGCAGCCCCACCGGGGATGGCTACACCTTC	CASSPTGDGYTF
TRBV7-2	NA	NA	TRBJ2-3	TGTGCCAGCAGCTTTTCCACCATGGGGGCAGGGACGCAGTATTTT	CASSFSTMGAGTQYF
TRBV6-1	NA	TRBD1	TRBJ1-5	TGTGCCAGCAGTGAAAGGACAGGGATTCAGCCCCAGCATTTT	CASSERTGIQPQHF
TRBV19	NA	NA	TRBJ1-1	TGTGCCAGTAGTATCAGAAACACTGAAGCTTTCTTT	CASSIRNTEAFF
TRBV6-5	NA	NA	TRBJ1-5	TGTGCCAGCAGCCATGACAGAGACAATCAGCCCCAGCATTTT	CASSHDRDNQPQHF
TRBV9	NA	TRBD2	TRBJ2-3	TGTGCCAGCAGCGTTTCCGGGACTAGCCGTGATACGCAGTATTTT	CASSVSGTSRDTQYF
TRBV20-1	NA	TRBD2	TRBJ2-1	TGCAGTGCTAGTAAGGTTCGACTAGCGGGGGGGATATACTACAATGAGCAGTTCTTC	CSASKVRLAGGIYYNEQFF
TRBV7-9	NA	NA	TRBJ1-2	TGTGCCAGCAGCTTAGTAGTCACCCTGGGCTACACCTTC	CASSLVVTLGYTF
TRBV5-1	NA	NA	TRBJ2-2	TGCGCGTCAAGGAGGGGGGGCGCGAACACCGGGGAGCTGTTTTTT	CASRRGGANTGELFF
TRBV6-5	NA	TRBD2	TRBJ2-5	TGTGCCAGCAGGCTGTCGGCGGGGGGGCACGAGACCCAGTACTTC	CASRLSAGGHETQYF
TRBV19	NA	TRBD2	TRBJ2-5	TGTGCCAGTAGTACGATGAGAAAGCGGGGGGGCGGAGAGACCCAGTACTTC	CASSTMRKRGGGETQYF
TRBV7-2	NA	TRBD1	TRBJ2-5	TGTGCCAGCAGCCCCTCAACAGGGGTCGGGGAGACCCAGTACTTC	CASSPSTGVGETQYF
TRBV7-9	few	NA	TRBJ1-5	TGTGCCAGCAGTTTCAATAGCAATCAGCCCCAGCATTTT	CASSFNSNQPQHF
TRBV19	NA	TRBD1	TRBJ1-4	TGTGCCAGTAGTTTTCGCGCCGGGACAGGTTTCGCAACTAATGAAAAACTGTTTTTT	CASSFRAGTGFATNEKLFF
TRBV28	NA	TRBD1	TRBJ1-3	TGTGCCAGCAGTTTACGAGGACAGGGTAGGAACACCATATATTTT	CASSLRGQGRNTIYF
TRBV18	NA	TRBD1	TRBJ1-2	TGTGCCAGCTCACCGGCCGGGACAGACAGACGCGGAGATGGCTACACCTTC	CASSPAGTDRRGDGYTF
TRBV2	NA	TRBD1	TRBJ2-6	TGTGCCAGCACGGGACAGGTCTCTGGGGCCAACGTCCTGACTTTC	CASTGQVSGANVLTF
TRBV5-6	NA	TRBD2	TRBJ2-1	TGTGCCAGCAGCAACGGACTAGCGGGGGGTCTTGAGCAGTTCTTC	CASSNGLAGGLEQFF
TRBV29-1	NA	NA	TRBJ2-3	TGCAGCGCGGGGGGCTTGGGAGATACGCAGTATTTT	CSAGGLGDTQYF
TRBV5-1	NA	NA	TRBJ2-1	TGCGCCAGCAGCTTGTTAGCAGGGGCAGGGAGCAATGAGCAGTTCTTC	CASSLLAGAGSNEQFF
TRBV27	few	NA	TRBJ1-4	TGTGCCAGCAGTTTATACCAGGGAAGCGAAAAACTGTTTTTT	CASSLYQGSEKLFF
TRBV28	NA	NA	TRBJ2-6	TGTGCCAGCAGAGGACAGCTTAACTCTGGGGCCAACGTCCTGACTTTC	CASRGQLNSGANVLTF
TRBV7-8	NA	NA	TRBJ1-5	TGTGCCAGCAGCTCAGCCACCGGGCCCAAGGGGAATCAGCCCCAGCATTTT	CASSSATGPKGNQPQHF
TRBV4-2	NA	TRBD2	TRBJ2-3	TGTGCCAGCAGCCAAGAAGGTCGGGGGGGCTCCACAGATACGCAGTATTTT	CASSQEGRGGSTDTQYF
TRBV7-2	NA	NA	TRBJ2-1	TGTGCCAGCAGCTCGACAGCCCTACCCTACAATGAGCAGTTCTTC	CASSSTALPYNEQFF
TRBV6-5	once	NA	TRBJ1-3	TGTGCCAGCAGTTACCGCAGGTTTGGAAACACCATATATTTT	CASSYRRFGNTIYF
TRBV6-4	NA	TRBD2	TRBJ2-1	TGTGCCAGCAGCGGACTAGCGGGGGCCCAGCAGTTCTTC	CASSGLAGAQQFF
TRBV19	NA	NA	TRBJ2-5	TGTGCCAGTAGTATAGATCAGGGAGGCCAAGAGACCCAGTACTTC	CASSIDQGGQETQYF
TRBV11-2	NA	TRBD1	TRBJ2-1	TGTGCCAGCAGCTTATTGGGGACAGGCGCCAATGAGCAGTTCTTC	CASSLLGTGANEQFF
TRBV9	once	NA	TRBJ2-6	TGTGCCAGCAGCCCTAAAGCTGGTGGCAGACATAACTCTGGGGCCAACGTCCTGACTTTC	CASSPKAGGRHNSGANVLTF